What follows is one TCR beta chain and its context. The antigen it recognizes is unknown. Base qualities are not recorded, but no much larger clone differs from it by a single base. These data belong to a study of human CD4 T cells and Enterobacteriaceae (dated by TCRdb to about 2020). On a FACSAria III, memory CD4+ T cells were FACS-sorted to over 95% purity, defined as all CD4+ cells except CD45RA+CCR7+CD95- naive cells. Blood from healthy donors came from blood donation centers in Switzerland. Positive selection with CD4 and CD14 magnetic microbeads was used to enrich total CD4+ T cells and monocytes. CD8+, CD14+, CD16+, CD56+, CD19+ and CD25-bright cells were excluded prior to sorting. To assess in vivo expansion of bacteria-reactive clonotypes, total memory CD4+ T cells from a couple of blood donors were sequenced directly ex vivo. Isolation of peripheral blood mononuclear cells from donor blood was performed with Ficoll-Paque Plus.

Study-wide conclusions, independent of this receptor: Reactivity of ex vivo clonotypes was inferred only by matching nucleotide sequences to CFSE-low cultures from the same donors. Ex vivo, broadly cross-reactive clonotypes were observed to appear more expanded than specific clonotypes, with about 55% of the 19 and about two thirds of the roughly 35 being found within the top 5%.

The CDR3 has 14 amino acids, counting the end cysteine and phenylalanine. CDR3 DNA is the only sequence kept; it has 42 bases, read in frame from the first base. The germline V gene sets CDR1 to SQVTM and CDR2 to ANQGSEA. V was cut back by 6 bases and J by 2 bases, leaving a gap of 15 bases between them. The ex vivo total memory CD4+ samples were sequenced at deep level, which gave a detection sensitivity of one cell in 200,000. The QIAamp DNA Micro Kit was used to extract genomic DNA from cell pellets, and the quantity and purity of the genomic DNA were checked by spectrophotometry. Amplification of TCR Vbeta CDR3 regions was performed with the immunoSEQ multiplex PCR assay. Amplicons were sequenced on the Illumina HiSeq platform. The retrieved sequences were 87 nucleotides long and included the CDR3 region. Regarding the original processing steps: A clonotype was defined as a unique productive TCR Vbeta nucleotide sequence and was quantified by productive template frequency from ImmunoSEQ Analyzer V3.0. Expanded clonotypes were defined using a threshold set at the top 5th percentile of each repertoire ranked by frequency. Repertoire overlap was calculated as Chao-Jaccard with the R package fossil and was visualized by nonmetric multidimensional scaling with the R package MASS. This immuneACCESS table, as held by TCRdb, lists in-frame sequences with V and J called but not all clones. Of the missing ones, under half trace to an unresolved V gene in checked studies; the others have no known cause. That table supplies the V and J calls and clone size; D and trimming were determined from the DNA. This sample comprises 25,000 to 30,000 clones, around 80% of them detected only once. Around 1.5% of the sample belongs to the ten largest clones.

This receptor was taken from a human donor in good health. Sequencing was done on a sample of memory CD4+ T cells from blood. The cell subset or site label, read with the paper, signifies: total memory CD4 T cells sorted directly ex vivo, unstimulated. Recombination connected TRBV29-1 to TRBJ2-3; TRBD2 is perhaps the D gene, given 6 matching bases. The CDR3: CSVARDSYTDTQYF. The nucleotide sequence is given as TGCAGCGTAGCACGGGACTCCTACACAGATACGCAGTATTTT.